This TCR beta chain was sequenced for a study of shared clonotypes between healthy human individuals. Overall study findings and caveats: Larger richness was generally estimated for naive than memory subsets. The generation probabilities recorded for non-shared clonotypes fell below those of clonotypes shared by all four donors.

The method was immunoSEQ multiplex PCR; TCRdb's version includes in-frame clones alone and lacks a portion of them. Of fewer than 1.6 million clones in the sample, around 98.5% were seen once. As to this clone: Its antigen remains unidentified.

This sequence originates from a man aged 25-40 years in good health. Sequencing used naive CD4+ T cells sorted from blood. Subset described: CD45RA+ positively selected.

The CDR3 reads CASSPVHSRSNTGELFF. Written as DNA, the CDR3 is TGCGCCAGCAGCCCCGTCCACTCCCGATCGAACACCGGGGAGCTGTTTTTT. V usage is TRBV5-1 and J usage is TRBJ2-2; D is uncertain. Looked up from germline, CDR1 is SGHRS and CDR2 is YFSETQ. The V gene lost 4 bases and the J gene lost 0 bases, with 16 bases spanning the gap. This CDR3 region has 17 residues.